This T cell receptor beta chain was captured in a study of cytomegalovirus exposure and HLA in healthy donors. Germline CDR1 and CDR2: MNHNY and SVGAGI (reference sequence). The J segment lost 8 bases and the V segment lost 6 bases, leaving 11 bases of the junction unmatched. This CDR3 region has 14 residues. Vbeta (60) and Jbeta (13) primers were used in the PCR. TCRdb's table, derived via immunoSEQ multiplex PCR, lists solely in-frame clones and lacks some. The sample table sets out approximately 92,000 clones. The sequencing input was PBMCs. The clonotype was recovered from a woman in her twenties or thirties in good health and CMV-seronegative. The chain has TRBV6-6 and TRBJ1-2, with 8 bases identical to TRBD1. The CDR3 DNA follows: TGTGCCAGCAGCGCGGACAGGGCCCCTGGAGGCTACACCTTC. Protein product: CASSADRAPGGYTF.